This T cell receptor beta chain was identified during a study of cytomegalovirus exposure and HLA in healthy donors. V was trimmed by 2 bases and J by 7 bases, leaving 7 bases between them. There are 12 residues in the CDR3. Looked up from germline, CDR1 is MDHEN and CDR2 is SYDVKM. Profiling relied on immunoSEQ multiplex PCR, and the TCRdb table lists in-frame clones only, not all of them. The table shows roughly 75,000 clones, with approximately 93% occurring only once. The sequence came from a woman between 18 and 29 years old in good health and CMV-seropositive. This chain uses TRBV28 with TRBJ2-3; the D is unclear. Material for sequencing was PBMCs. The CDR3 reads CASSLGQHTQYF. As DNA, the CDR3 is TGTGCCAGCAGTTTAGGGCAGCATACGCAGTATTTT.